This TCR beta chain came from a study of blood T cell repertoires in COVID-19. Study-level background: T cells, B-cell-depleted T cells, or PBMCs supplied cDNA or gDNA.

Enrollment of patients from Seattle took place during active infection, with longitudinal follow-up. Generated by immunoSEQ multiplex PCR, the TCRdb table keeps only in-frame clones and is missing some. Of 220,000 or so clones listed, 86% are singletons. The CDR3 contains 19 residues. V gave up 3 bases and J gave up 6 bases; unmatched junction bases: 17. Germline V gene lookup returns CDR1 SGHRS and CDR2 YFSETQ. This clone was found once. The chain uses TRBV5-1 and TRBJ1-6; TRBD1 agrees at 8 bases. The sample was peripheral blood. This TCR was recovered from a woman between 50 and 59 years old with COVID-19, enrolled during active disease. This CDR3 is CASSWGQESSRAINSPLHF. CDR3 DNA: TGCGCCAGCAGCTGGGGACAGGAATCATCACGGGCCATTAATTCACCCCTCCACTTT.